The subject of this entry is one TCR beta chain. The CDR3 runs to 15 residues. Trimming took 9 bases from V and 4 from J; bases not matched to a gene: 12. CDR1 is MNHEY and CDR2 is SVGAGI in the germline V gene. TCRdb's table, derived via immunoSEQ multiplex PCR, lists solely in-frame clones and lacks some. Among around 270,000 clones, around 85% were seen once, and the ten largest hold 4% to 4.5%. The data belong to a study of blood T cell repertoires in COVID-19. About the research overall: The origin of the acute and convalescent COVID-19 samples was the United States, Italy and Spain.

Sequences were obtained from PBMCs or T cells enriched from blood (not recorded which). The genes are TRBV6-5 and TRBJ2-3, with TRBD2 matching over 8 bases. This TCR was recovered from a woman in her twenties or thirties who had recovered from COVID-19. The chain's CDR3 is CASTKEAGVPDTQYF. The CDR3 nucleotides are TGTGCCAGTACAAAAGAAGCGGGAGTGCCAGATACGCAGTATTTT.